A selection of T cell receptor beta chains follows, all from one sample in a study of CD8 T cells in ankylosing spondylitis. MiXCR, applied by TCRdb to the 5' RACE reads, yields one record per CDR3 protein. The sample yields 670,000 or so distinct CDR3 sequences, roughly 19% seen once. The specimen sequenced was blood, either unsorted or a sorted T cell fraction (not recorded which). Receptors originate from a male donor with ankylosing spondylitis. The CDR3 runs from the conserved cysteine through the conserved F or W. Fields, in order: J gene, D gene, clone size, V gene, CDR3 DNA, CDR3 protein. A D gene is named only where the DNA matches it firmly. Size is omitted from some rows. Given values are once, few, many or a class for expanded clones.

TRBJ1-6 - few TRBV4-3 TGCGCCAGCAGCCAAGATCCCCGGAATTATAATTCACCCCTCCACTTT CASSQDPRNYNSPLHF
TRBJ2-4 - many TRBV12-3/TRBV12-4 TGTGCCAGCAGTTACGGGCCAGGCCCGTTGGGCAAAAACATTCAGTACTTC CASSYGPGPLGKNIQYF
TRBJ2-7 - few TRBV14 TGTGCCAGCAGCCAAGATGTGGGGGCCAGGTCGGTCTTC CASSQDVGARSVF
TRBJ1-4 - few TRBV5-1 TGCGCCAGCAGCCCCGACTCTAATGAAAAACTGTTTTTT CASSPDSNEKLFF
TRBJ1-1 TRBD1 few TRBV15 TGTGCCACCAGCAGAGATGAGACAGGGGATGAGTACACTGAAGCTTTCTTT CATSRDETGDEYTEAFF
TRBJ1-5 - - TRBV6-1 TGTGCCAGCAGTGAAGCGCCCGGGCGGAATCAGCCCCAGCATTTT CASSEAPGRNQPQHF
TRBJ1-6 - - TRBV7-6 TGTGCCAGCAGCTTGACAGCTTATAATTCACCCCTCCACTTT CASSLTAYNSPLHF
TRBJ1-6 TRBD1 few TRBV13 TGTGCCAGCAGCTGGGGGACAGAAAGATCACCCCTCCACTTT CASSWGTERSPLHF
TRBJ1-4 - few TRBV4-1 TGCGCCAGCAGCCAAGTCGGGGTGGTCGGGAACAGTGGGGAAAAACTGTTTTTT CASSQVGVVGNSGEKLFF
TRBJ2-5 TRBD2 - TRBV7-3 TGTGCCAGCAGCCCATCCGGGACTAGCGGAAGGGAGACCCAGTACTTC CASSPSGTSGRETQYF
TRBJ1-2 - few TRBV20-1 TGCAGTGCTAGAGATAGTGAGGAGGACTATGGCTACACCTTC CSARDSEEDYGYTF
TRBJ1-1 TRBD1 - TRBV12-3/TRBV12-4 TGTGCCAGCAGTTTAGCGCTGGGACAGGGCTCCAACACTGAAGCTTTCTTT CASSLALGQGSNTEAFF
TRBJ1-1 - - TRBV29-1 TGCAGCGTTGGGCCGGAACCGAACACTGAAGCTTTCTTT CSVGPEPNTEAFF
TRBJ2-6 - - TRBV9 TGTGCCAGCAGCGAGCCGGACGGAGTACCCCGCTCTGGGGCCAACGTCCTGACTTTC CASSEPDGVPRSGANVLTF
TRBJ1-6 - - TRBV6-6 TGTGCCAGCAGTTCAGGTCCACCCCTCCACTTT CASSSGPPLHF
TRBJ2-7 - few TRBV7-9 TGTGCCAGCAGCTTATACCCCCCCGCCTACGAGCAGTACTTC CASSLYPPAYEQYF
TRBJ2-1 - few TRBV3-1 TGTGCCAGCAGCCAAGATTCGCGTTTTTCCTACAATGAGCAGTTCTTC CASSQDSRFSYNEQFF
TRBJ2-3 - few TRBV5-1 TGCGCCAGCAGCTTGGGAAGGACACCCACAGATACGCAGTATTTT CASSLGRTPTDTQYF
TRBJ2-7 TRBD2 few TRBV29-1 TGCAGCGTTTATGTAGCGGGAGGCTACGAGCAGTACTTC CSVYVAGGYEQYF
TRBJ1-5 - - TRBV21-1 TGTGCCAGCAGCACCTATCACCAGTGGGACAGGGGTGATCAGCCCCAGCATTTT CASSTYHQWDRGDQPQHF
TRBJ1-5 - few TRBV3-1 TGTGCCAGCAGCCCCTCTGACAGACCCAATCAGCCCCAGCATTTT CASSPSDRPNQPQHF
TRBJ2-1 TRBD1 few TRBV20-1 TGCAGTGCTAAAGTAGGGACAGGGATAAACAATGAGCAGTTCTTC CSAKVGTGINNEQFF
TRBJ1-1 - few TRBV30 TGTGCCTGGAGTGAGATGAACACTGAAGCTTTCTTT CAWSEMNTEAFF
TRBJ2-1 - few TRBV20-1 TGCAGTGCTCCAATTCGACTAGATTACAATGAGCAGTTCTTC CSAPIRLDYNEQFF
TRBJ2-3 - - TRBV9 TGTGCCAGCAGCGTAGGAACAGGAGGATTAGATACGCAGTATTTT CASSVGTGGLDTQYF
TRBJ1-5 - few TRBV5-4 TGTGCCAGCACCTTTAGTAAACAGTTAGACAATCAGCCCCAGCATTTT CASTFSKQLDNQPQHF
TRBJ1-6 - - TRBV20-1 TGCAGTGCTAGCCTCCAAACTAATTCACCCCTCCACTTT CSASLQTNSPLHF
TRBJ1-5 - few TRBV5-1 TGCGCCAGCAGCTTGTCGGGGGGGACTGGTCAGCCCCAGCATTTT CASSLSGGTGQPQHF
TRBJ1-1 TRBD1 - TRBV20-1 TGCAGTGCGACCCGGGACAGGACGGGTGGAGCTTTCTTT CSATRDRTGGAFF
TRBJ1-3 TRBD1 - TRBV28 TGTGCCAGCAGAACAGGGGGCTTCTCTGGAAACACCATATATTTT CASRTGGFSGNTIYF
TRBJ1-1 - few TRBV7-6 TGTGCCAGCAGCCCAATGATAAACACTGAAGCTTTCTTT CASSPMINTEAFF
TRBJ2-3 TRBD1 - TRBV20-1 TGCAGTGCTAGAGCAATACAGGGGACAGATACGCAGTATTTT CSARAIQGTDTQYF
TRBJ1-1 - - TRBV29-1 TGCAGCGTGGTCTCGAGGGTCCCCGAAGCTTTCTTT CSVVSRVPEAFF
TRBJ2-1 - few TRBV7-2 TGTGCCAGCAGCACAGCAGGGGGGAGGGGGAACAATGAGCAGTTCTTC CASSTAGGRGNNEQFF
TRBJ1-2 - few TRBV5-5 TGTGCCAGCAGCTTCGGGGATATCCCGTCAAACTATGGCTACACCTTC CASSFGDIPSNYGYTF
TRBJ2-1 TRBD2 few TRBV12-3/TRBV12-4 TGTGCCAGCAGGGGGTCCCTAGCGGGGGACAATGAGCAGTTCTTC CASRGSLAGDNEQFF
TRBJ1-2 - - TRBV6-1 TGTGCCAGCAGTGTGGTGGGGGGGAACTATGGCTACACCTTC CASSVVGGNYGYTF
TRBJ1-6 - few TRBV4-1 TGCGCCAGCAGCCAAGATTTCGGGACAACGAGGGATTCACCCCTCCACTTT CASSQDFGTTRDSPLHF
TRBJ2-5 TRBD2 - TRBV27 TGTGCCAGCAGTTTATTGGGCGGGAGGGGTGAGACCCAGTACTTC CASSLLGGRGETQYF
TRBJ2-1 - - TRBV7-9 TGTGCCAGCAGCTTATTGGGGGGCTACGATGAGCAGTTCTTC CASSLLGGYDEQFF
TRBJ2-7 - few TRBV11-2 TGTGCCAGCAGCCTACTGGGGGACCACGAGCAGTACTTC CASSLLGDHEQYF
TRBJ2-7 TRBD2 few TRBV30 TGTGCCTGGACTAGCGGACAATACGAGCAGTACTTC CAWTSGQYEQYF
TRBJ2-1 - - TRBV16 TGTGCCAGCAGCCAGGGAGGCCTCAATGAGCAGTTCTTC CASSQGGLNEQFF
TRBJ2-7 TRBD2 few TRBV15 TGTGCCACCAGCAGAGATAGTCTAGCGGGAGGGGATGAGCAGTACTTC CATSRDSLAGGDEQYF
TRBJ2-7 TRBD2 - TRBV11-2 TGTGCCAGCAGCCGCGGGACTAGCGGGAGACACGAGCAGTACTTC CASSRGTSGRHEQYF
TRBJ1-5 - - TRBV29-1 TGCAGCGTCCTGGGGGTGACAGGTCAGCCCCAGCATTTT CSVLGVTGQPQHF
TRBJ2-1 TRBD2 - TRBV15 TGTGCCACCAGCAGAGATTTTTCGCGGGGGGGCCACAATGAGCAGTTCTTC CATSRDFSRGGHNEQFF
TRBJ2-5 TRBD1 many TRBV18 TGTGCCAGCTCATCGGGACAGGGGGAGACCCAGTACTTC CASSSGQGETQYF
TRBJ2-6 - - TRBV3-1 TGTGCCAGCAGCCCGCGGGGCCTCTCTGGGGCCAACGTCCTGACTTTC CASSPRGLSGANVLTF
TRBJ1-2 - - TRBV12-3/TRBV12-4 TGTGCCAGCAGTAGACCCGGAAAGGGTGGCTACACCTTC CASSRPGKGGYTF
TRBJ1-1 - few TRBV7-6 TGTGCCAGCAGCGCCGACAGGACAATGAACACTGAAGCTTTCTTT CASSADRTMNTEAFF